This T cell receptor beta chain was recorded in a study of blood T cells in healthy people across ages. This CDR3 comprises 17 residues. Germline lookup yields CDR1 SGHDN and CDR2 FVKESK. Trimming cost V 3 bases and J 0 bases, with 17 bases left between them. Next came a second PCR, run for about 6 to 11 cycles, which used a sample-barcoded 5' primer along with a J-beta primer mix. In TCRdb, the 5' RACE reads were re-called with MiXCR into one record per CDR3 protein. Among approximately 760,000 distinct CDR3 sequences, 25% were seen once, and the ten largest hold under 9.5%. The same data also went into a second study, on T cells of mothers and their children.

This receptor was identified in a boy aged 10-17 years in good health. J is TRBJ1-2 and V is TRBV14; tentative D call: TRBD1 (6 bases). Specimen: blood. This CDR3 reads CASSHPLVPGANYGYTF. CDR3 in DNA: TGTGCCAGCAGCCACCCCCTGGTGCCAGGGGCTAACTATGGCTACACCTTC. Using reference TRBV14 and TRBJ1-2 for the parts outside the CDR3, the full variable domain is EAGVTQFPSHSVIEKGQTVTLRCDPISGHDNLYWYRRVMGKEIKFLLHFVKESKQDESGMPNNRFLAERTGGTYSTLKVQPAELEDSGVYFCASSHPLVPGANYGYTFGSGTRLTVV.